This T cell receptor beta chain emerged from a study of CD8 T cells in ankylosing spondylitis. Study outcomes and limitations: Prior work had noted some motif variants in reactive arthritis blood and synovial fluid. Ankylosing spondylitis blood seemed to carry a telltale TCR beta motif made of about 8 highly homologous variants. It was reported that disease-linked clones were significantly enriched in matched ankylosing spondylitis synovial fluid.

Libraries of TCR beta came from quantitative 5'-RACE with molecular barcodes. TCRdb re-called the 5' RACE reads with MiXCR, one entry per CDR3 protein. This table holds roughly 700,000 distinct CDR3 sequences, roughly 20% found once. This CDR3 contains 15 residues. Germline CDR1 reads SGHDT; CDR2 reads YYEEEE. Trimming pared 0 bases from V and 10 bases from J, leaving 17 bases between. This clonotype was recorded a few times. The antigen is unknown. The sequence was collected from a male donor with ankylosing spondylitis. The source material was blood, either unsorted or a sorted T cell fraction (not recorded which). The J gene is TRBJ2-1, the V gene TRBV5-6, with TRBD2 as a possible D gene (5 bases). The CDR3 spells CASSLVSGSSGEQFF. The DNA for the CDR3 is TGTGCCAGCAGCTTGGTATCCGGGTCATCGGGGGAGCAGTTCTTC. The full variable domain, with the rest looked up from reference TRBV5-6 and TRBJ2-1, is DAGVTQSPTHLIKTRGQQVTLRCSPKSGHDTVSWYQQALGQGPQFIFQYYEEEERQRGNFPDRFSGHQFPNYSSELNVNALLLGDSALYLCASSLVSGSSGEQFFGPGTRLTVL.